These 18 T cell receptor beta chains were all obtained from the same sample, sequenced in a study of siplizumab effects on memory and regulatory T cells (dated by TCRdb to about 2019). Library preparation employed the immunoSEQ multiplex PCR assay. The source is immuneACCESS, and TCRdb retained only in-frame sequences with V and J called. Part of the clones is not carried over; for the studies checked, unresolved V genes explain less than half of this, and the remainder is unexplained. This sample has about 91,000 clones in its table, and 93% of those were observed once. Under 8.5% of the sample lies in the top ten. Source material: CD8+ T cells sorted from blood. All receptors derive from a human donor in good health.

DNA of the CDR3: TGTGCCAGTAGTATGGTGTCAGGGGGCACTGAAGCTTTCTTT. Translation gives CASSMVSGGTEAFF. The chain has TRBV19 and TRBJ1-1, with TRBD1 matching over 7 bases. This CDR3 has 14 amino acids. Germline V gene data show CDR1 as LNHDA and CDR2 as SQIVND (reference sequence). Trimming removed 3 bases from V and 4 bases from J; junction bases left unmatched: 5.

The chain combines TRBV30 with TRBJ2-7; D not resolved. The germline CDR1 and CDR2 sequences are GTSNPN and SVGIG (reference sequence). V shed 1 base and J shed 2 bases, with 9 bases lying between them. The CDR3 runs 13 residues. The CDR3 loop reads CAWSADRTYEQYF. CDR3 coding DNA: TGTGCCTGGAGTGCCGACCGAACCTACGAGCAGTACTTC.

This chain links TRBV4-1 with TRBJ2-7, with unresolved D. The CDR3 is 15 residues long. V shed 0 bases and J shed 0 bases, with 9 bases lying between them. CDR1 is MGHRA and CDR2 is YSYEKL in the germline V gene. CDR3 sequence reads: CASSQDSALSYEQYF. Written as DNA, the CDR3 is TGCGCCAGCAGCCAAGATTCAGCGCTCTCCTACGAGCAGTACTTC.

The V gene is TRBV7-8, the J gene TRBJ2-7, with 7 bases identical to TRBD1. This CDR3 is built from 14 residues. Trimming removed 8 bases from V and 2 bases from J; junction bases left unmatched: 9. The germline V gene has CDR1 SGHVS and CDR2 FQNEAQ. Here the CDR3 reads CASRSAGGTYEQYF. DNA for the CDR3: TGTGCCAGCCGCTCGGCAGGGGGTACCTACGAGCAGTACTTC.

The chain has TRBV30 and TRBJ1-2; the match to TRBD1 covers 10 bases. Germline CDR1 and CDR2: GTSNPN and SVGIG (reference sequence). There are 14 residues in the CDR3. J lost 7 bases, V lost 0 bases, and 5 bases had no gene match. In DNA, the CDR3 is TGTGCCTGGAGTGTCGGGACAGGGGATTTTGGCTACACCTTC. Amino acids: CAWSVGTGDFGYTF.

This clone was recorded once. The V call is TRBV7-8, the J call TRBJ2-7; 8 nucleotides agree with TRBD1. Germline loops: CDR1 SGHVS, CDR2 FQNEAQ. J was trimmed by 3 bases and V by 0 bases; bases with no gene match: 7. The CDR3 consists of 16 residues. The CDR3 here is CASSLALDRGYYEQYF. The CDR3 DNA is TGTGCCAGCAGCTTAGCGCTTGACAGGGGATACTACGAGCAGTACTTC.

The chain carries TRBV29-1 and TRBJ2-5; 14 positions agree with TRBD2. The CDR3 has 18 amino acids. Germline V gene data show CDR1 as SQVTM and CDR2 as ANQGSEA. The V segment lost 6 bases and the J segment 5 bases; nucleotides outside the gene matches: 17. The CDR3 region has the DNA TGCAGCGTCTCTGGACTAGCGGGGGGCAGGGGTCTGGCTGAGACCCAGTACTTC. It is translated as CSVSGLAGGRGLAETQYF.

This rearrangement joins TRBV27 to TRBJ2-3; 9 bases are shared with TRBD2. The CDR3 is 16 residues long. In germline, CDR1 is MNHEY, CDR2 SMNVEV (reference sequence). V lost 3 bases and J lost 6; bases outside the gene matches: 10. The CDR3 reads CASSFLSGGSRDTQYF. DNA of the CDR3: TGTGCCAGCAGTTTCCTTAGCGGGGGAAGCCGCGATACGCAGTATTTT.

V is TRBV7-9 and J is TRBJ1-2; no definite D call. Between the trimmed V and J ends, which lost 4 bases and 4 bases, there was a span of 10 bases. Germline-derived CDR1 and CDR2 are SEHNR and FQNEAQ (reference sequence). The CDR3 covers 13 residues. CDR3 sequence: CASSSRELYGYTF. Here the CDR3 DNA reads TGTGCCAGCAGCTCCCGGGAGCTCTATGGCTACACCTTC.

The V call is TRBV27, the J call TRBJ2-7, with D possibly matching TRBD2 (6 bases). The CDR3 covers 13 residues. Germline values: CDR1 MNHEY, CDR2 SMNVEV (reference sequence). Trimming shortened V by 0 bases and J by 5 bases, and 8 bases separated the two germline ends. The CDR3: CASSLSGGNEQYF. DNA for the CDR3: TGTGCCAGCAGTTTATCGGGGGGTAACGAGCAGTACTTC.

The chain recombines TRBV4-1 with TRBJ1-6, with D uncertain. The CDR3 has 17 amino acids. The ends were cut back, 0 bases at V and 0 bases at J, with 9 bases in the middle. The germline V gene has CDR1 MGHRA and CDR2 YSYEKL. The CDR3 sequence: CASSQEPRSSYNSPLHF. The DNA for the CDR3 is TGCGCCAGCAGCCAAGAACCAAGGAGCTCCTATAATTCACCCCTCCACTTT.

The chain joins TRBV6-1 to TRBJ1-1, with TRBD1 matching over 11 bases. Germline lookup yields CDR1 MNHNS and CDR2 SASEGT. Trimming at V came to 2 bases and at J to 4 bases, leaving 3 bases not matched to a gene. The length of the CDR3 is 15 residues. This CDR3 reads CASSERGTGGTEAFF. The DNA of the CDR3 is TGTGCCAGCAGTGAAAGGGGGACAGGGGGCACTGAAGCTTTCTTT.

The chain is built from TRBV11-2 and TRBJ1-2, with D possibly TRBD1 on 5 matching bases. This CDR3 region has 15 residues. The germline V gene encodes CDR1 SGHAT and CDR2 FQNNGV. Trimming shortened V by 8 bases and J by 5 bases, and 21 bases separated the two germline ends. DNA of the CDR3: TGTGCCAGCGGAATGGAGGGGTTCAGGAATTATGGCTACACCTTC. Protein product: CASGMEGFRNYGYTF.

The chain couples TRBV19 to TRBJ2-7; D not certain. The CDR3 runs to 14 residues. Germline CDR1 and CDR2: LNHDA and SQIVND (reference sequence). Trimming removed 2 bases from V and 5 bases from J, with 13 bases in between. The CDR3 region is CASSIWESQDEQYF. The CDR3, as DNA: TGTGCCAGTAGTATATGGGAAAGCCAAGACGAGCAGTACTTC.

The chain employs TRBV30 and TRBJ2-7, with TRBD1 matching over 9 bases. The junction had 11 bases not matched to a gene; V was cut back by 7 bases and J by 7 bases. Germline lookup yields CDR1 GTSNPN and CDR2 SVGIG (reference sequence). The CDR3 sequence is 13 residues long. The CDR3 region has the DNA TGTGCCTTAGGGACAGGGCCTTTCGGGGAGCAGTACTTC. Translating it yields CALGTGPFGEQYF.

The rearrangement uses TRBV5-3 and TRBJ2-5; 8 nucleotides agree with TRBD1. TRBV5-3 is known as an ORF, though its function is uncertain. The CDR3 consists of 19 residues. Unmatched junction bases numbered 17, after V lost 4 bases and J lost 0 bases. For the CDR3, the DNA is TGTGCCAGAAGCGAGCCAAGGACAGGGCAAAAACCCCACCAAGAGACCCAGTACTTC. Protein sequence: CARSEPRTGQKPHQETQYF.

The chain links TRBV5-1 to TRBJ2-1, with D possibly matching TRBD2 (6 bases). The germline V and J ends were trimmed by 1 base and 2 bases, with 13 bases remaining between them. The CDR3 runs to 16 residues. The germline CDR1 and CDR2 sequences are SGHRS and YFSETQ. CDR3 sequence (DNA): TGCGCCAGCAGCTTGAAGGAGGGAGGAACCTACAATGAGCAGTTCTTC. Protein sequence: CASSLKEGGTYNEQFF. Full variable domain (rest looked up from reference TRBV5-1 and TRBJ2-1): KAGVTQTPRYLIKTRGQQVTLSCSPISGHRSVSWYQQTPGQGLQFLFEYFSETQRNKGNFPGRFSGRQFSNSRSEMNVSTLELGDSALYLCASSLKEGGTYNEQFFGPGTRLTVL.

This chain links TRBV4-3 with TRBJ2-2, with a possible D match to TRBD2 (7 bases). Per the germline V gene, CDR1 is LGHNA and CDR2 is YSLEER. The V and J ends lost 1 base and 0 bases respectively, with 9 bases between them. The CDR3 spans 16 residues. The CDR3 nucleotides are TGCGCCAGCAGCCAAGCGGGGGGCGCGAACACCGGGGAGCTGTTTTTT. Translating gives CASSQAGGANTGELFF.